Below are 24 T cell receptor beta chains sequenced from a single sample in a study of blood T cell repertoires in COVID-19. Generated by immunoSEQ multiplex PCR, the TCRdb table keeps only in-frame clones and is missing some. This table has roughly 390,000 clones, around 84% appearing once. The specimen was peripheral blood. Receptors originate from a woman aged 18-35 years with acute or convalescent COVID-19.

The V gene is TRBV9, the J gene TRBJ2-1, with TRBD2 matching 11 bases. CDR1 SGDLS and CDR2 YYNGEE come from the germline V gene. The CDR3 contains 16 residues. V trimming: 0 bases; J trimming: 8 bases; junction bases outside the gene matches: 7. The CDR3 here is CASSVGSGGAGYEQFF. CDR3 sequence (DNA): TGTGCCAGCAGCGTAGGTAGCGGGGGGGCTGGTTATGAGCAGTTCTTC.

The CDR3 region has the DNA TGCGCCAGCAGTAGCGACCAGGGCCCCCCCTACAATGAGCAGTTCTTC. Translation: CASSSDQGPPYNEQFF. The genes are TRBV10-1 and TRBJ2-1, with D perhaps TRBD1 (5 bases). The germline gives CDR1 WNHNN, CDR2 SYGVQD (reference sequence). This CDR3 spans 16 amino acids. The V end lost 5 bases, the J end lost 2 bases, and 16 bases lay between the germline ends.

This clone showed up just a few times. The CDR3 protein is CASSGVGGRFYEQYF. In nucleotides, the CDR3 is TGTGCCAGCAGCGGGGTCGGGGGGCGCTTCTACGAGCAGTACTTC. The chain carries TRBV5-4 and TRBJ2-7, with D possibly matching TRBD2 (7 bases). Deletions cut 4 bases from V and 3 bases from J, with 17 bases between. The length of the CDR3 is 15 residues. CDR1 is SGHNT and CDR2 is YYREEE in the germline V gene (reference sequence).

The chain is built from TRBV10-3 and TRBJ2-3; 10 bases match TRBD2. This CDR3 is 17 amino acids long. CDR1 ENHRY and CDR2 SYGVKD come from the germline V gene. The V gene end was trimmed by 3 bases and the J gene end by 3 bases; junction bases not matched to a gene: 9. CDR3 nucleotides: TGTGCCATCAGTGATCGGAGGCTAGCGGGGGCGACAGATACGCAGTATTTT. It codes for CAISDRRLAGATDTQYF.

For this clone: Other DNA sequences within the sample encode an identical CDR3. The chain uses TRBV6-1 and TRBJ1-3; D is perhaps TRBD1 (6 bases). V was cut by 3 bases and J by 2 bases, with 8 bases left in between. Germline V gene sequence: CDR1 MNHNS, CDR2 SASEGT. The CDR3 runs to 14 residues. DNA of the CDR3: TGTGCCAGCAGTGAGGCAGGGGCTGGAAACACCATATATTTT. This sequence encodes CASSEAGAGNTIYF.

The chain couples TRBV19 to TRBJ1-5; D gene unclear. Germline-derived CDR1 and CDR2 are LNHDA and SQIVND (reference sequence). Trimming stripped 5 bases from V and 6 bases from J, with 8 bases between. The CDR3 is made up of 12 amino acids. The CDR3 region is CASSPLAQPQHF. CDR3 bases: TGTGCCAGTAGTCCCCTAGCTCAGCCCCAGCATTTT.

The CDR3: CASSQKTGNTGELFF. The CDR3 DNA sequence: TGTGCCAGCAGCCAAAAGACAGGAAACACCGGGGAGCTGTTTTTT. The rearrangement links TRBV3-1 (or the pseudogene TRBV3-2) to TRBJ2-2, with D possibly matching TRBD1 (6 bases). V dropped 2 bases and J dropped 2 bases, with 9 bases sitting between them. The CDR3 sequence is 15 residues long. Per the germline V gene, CDR1 is LGHDT and CDR2 is YNNKEL (reference sequence).

This clone appeared a single time. CDR3 bases: TGTGCCAGCAGCTTGAACATCTACGAGCAGTACTTC. It is translated as CASSLNIYEQYF. The gene calls are TRBV5-6 and TRBJ2-7; no definite D call. The germline V and J ends were trimmed by 1 base and 3 bases, with 5 bases remaining between them. CDR3 length equals 12 residues. CDR1 and CDR2 (germline): SGHDT, YYEEEE.

This chain joins TRBV6-1 and TRBJ1-2; D ambiguous. Per the germline V gene, CDR1 is MNHNS and CDR2 is SASEGT. Trimming stripped 2 bases from V and 6 bases from J, with 10 bases between. This CDR3 spans 13 amino acids. CDR3 protein: CASSEHRLDGYTF. The CDR3 bases are TGTGCCAGCAGTGAACACCGACTAGATGGCTACACCTTC.

The V gene is TRBV6-5, the J gene TRBJ1-6; no reliable D call. Germline CDR1 MNHEY, CDR2 SVGAGI. Trimming stripped 6 bases from V and 1 base from J, with 7 bases between. The CDR3 is 14 amino acids. Written as DNA, the CDR3 is TGTGCCAGCAGCCCGGGGTCCTATAATTCACCCCTCCACTTT. Residues: CASSPGSYNSPLHF.

This clone was counted a single time. V is TRBV7-9 and J is TRBJ2-5; TRBD2 aligns across 7 bases. V lost 7 bases and J lost 5; bases outside the gene matches: 13. CDR3 length equals 15 residues. The germline V gene has CDR1 SEHNR and CDR2 FQNEAQ (reference sequence). The CDR3 is CASTQEVGGSETQYF. As DNA, the CDR3 is TGTGCCAGCACCCAGGAGGTCGGCGGGAGTGAGACCCAGTACTTC.

This clone was seen only a few times. This chain uses TRBV13 with TRBJ1-6; D is unresolved. The germline CDR1 and CDR2 sequences are PRHDT and FYEKMQ (reference sequence). The CDR3 sequence is 15 residues long. Trimming removed 3 bases from V and 0 bases from J, with 6 bases in between. The CDR3 DNA reads as TGTGCCAGCAGCTTCGAGAGCTCCTATAATTCACCCCTCCACTTT. Amino acid sequence: CASSFESSYNSPLHF.

The V call is TRBV6-5, the J call TRBJ2-5; possible D gene TRBD2, 5 bases. Between the trimmed V and J ends, which lost 5 bases and 3 bases, there was a span of 13 bases. This CDR3 is 14 amino acids long. Germline assignment: CDR1 MNHEY and CDR2 SVGAGI. CDR3 sequence reads: CASSPHTGEETQYF. CDR3 nucleotides: TGTGCCAGCAGTCCCCACACCGGGGAAGAGACCCAGTACTTC.

On this clone: One end of the junction varies from germline; a read error may be responsible. This chain links TRBV15 with TRBJ1-2; D is ambiguous. This CDR3 comprises 12 residues. Germline-derived CDR1 and CDR2 are LNHNV and YYDKDF (reference sequence). This chain's CDR3 is CATRRGEALYTF. In nucleotides, the CDR3 is TGTGCCACCAGAAGAGGAGAAGCCCTCTACACCTTC.

This chain links TRBV7-9 with TRBJ2-5, with 13 bases aligning to TRBD2. Trimming cost V 5 bases and J 1 base; bases outside gene matches: 4. The length of the CDR3 is 16 residues. Germline V gives CDR1 SEHNR, CDR2 FQNEAQ (reference sequence). CDR3 loop: CASSLGTSGTQETQYF. The DNA for the CDR3 is TGTGCCAGCAGCCTCGGGACTAGCGGGACCCAAGAGACCCAGTACTTC.

The genes are TRBV10-3 and TRBJ1-2; 7 nucleotides agree with TRBD1. The CDR3 consists of 13 residues. Germline assignment: CDR1 ENHRY and CDR2 SYGVKD. Germline trimming cut 4 bases from V and 4 bases from J; bases unmatched to any gene: 3. CDR3: CAISGDSVYGYTF. CDR3 DNA: TGTGCCATCAGTGGGGACAGCGTCTATGGCTACACCTTC.

The V call is TRBV28, the J call TRBJ2-7; 7 positions match TRBD2. Trimming took 5 bases from V and 5 from J; bases not matched to a gene: 9. The germline gives CDR1 MDHEN, CDR2 SYDVKM. The CDR3 sequence is 14 residues long. CDR3 nucleotides: TGTGCCAGCAGTGGGGTCGGACTAGAGGACGAGCAGTACTTC. The encoded protein is CASSGVGLEDEQYF.

The rearrangement joins TRBV5-8 to TRBJ1-4; D not certain. In germline, CDR1 is SGHTS, CDR2 YDEGEE. The V end lost 6 bases, the J end lost 3 bases, and 18 bases lay between the germline ends. There are 16 residues in the CDR3. CDR3 DNA: TGTGCCAGCATCGCTGGCGGAATCTTCCCTAATGAAAAACTGTTTTTT. Its protein is CASIAGGIFPNEKLFF.

The chain is built from TRBV10-3 and TRBJ1-2; the D gene is possibly TRBD1 (6 bases). Germline values: CDR1 ENHRY, CDR2 SYGVKD. The CDR3 is made up of 13 amino acids. V was pared by 10 bases and J by 0 bases, with 12 bases between. CDR3 sequence (DNA): TGTGCCACGCGGACAGAATCTAACTATGGCTACACCTTC. Residues: CATRTESNYGYTF.

The V call is TRBV7-6, the J call TRBJ1-5; 10 bases line up with TRBD1. The CDR3 is 15 residues long. J was trimmed by 11 bases and V by 5 bases; bases with no gene match: 12. CDR1 and CDR2 (germline): SGHVS, FNYEAQ. The CDR3 loop is CASSPGTGARVAQHF. CDR3 in DNA: TGTGCCAGCAGCCCAGGGACAGGGGCCAGGGTGGCCCAGCATTTT.

V is TRBV30 and J is TRBJ1-3; tentative D call: TRBD1 (5 bases). Germline lookup yields CDR1 GTSNPN and CDR2 SVGIG (reference sequence). The CDR3 is made up of 15 amino acids. Deletions cut 3 bases from V and 7 bases from J, with 19 bases between. CDR3 amino acids: CAWSANRYSANTIYF. Written as DNA, the CDR3 is TGTGCCTGGAGCGCCAACAGGTACTCGGCGAACACCATATATTTT. The whole variable domain, filled in from reference TRBV30 and TRBJ1-3, reads SQTIHQWPATLVQPVGSPLSLECTVEGTSNPNLYWYRQAAGRGLQLLFYSVGIGQISSEVPQNLSASRPQDRQFILSSKKLLLSDSGFYLCAWSANRYSANTIYFGEGSWLTVV.

The CDR3 here is CASSSKTSGGPRGTQYF. The CDR3 nucleotides read TGTGCCAGCAGCTCCAAGACTAGCGGGGGCCCAAGAGGGACCCAGTACTTC. The chain recombines TRBV13 with TRBJ2-5, with 12 bases identical to TRBD2. The germline gives CDR1 PRHDT, CDR2 FYEKMQ (reference sequence). The J segment lost 7 bases and the V segment lost 4 bases, leaving 13 bases of the junction unmatched. The length of the CDR3 is 17 residues.

V usage is TRBV19 and J usage is TRBJ2-3; 7 bases align to TRBD2. In germline, CDR1 is LNHDA, CDR2 SQIVND (reference sequence). After removal of 1 base from V and 1 base from J, the junction contained 2 bases not matched to a gene. There are 15 residues in the CDR3. The CDR3 sequence: CASSIGGRGTDTQYF. CDR3 bases: TGTGCCAGTAGTATAGGCGGGAGAGGCACAGATACGCAGTATTTT.

The J gene is TRBJ1-1, the V gene TRBV12-3 or TRBV12-4, with 7 bases identical to TRBD1. There are 13 residues in the CDR3. J gave up 2 bases and V 7 bases, and 4 bases lay outside the gene matches. The CDR3 bases are TGTGCCAGCACGGGACAGCGAAACACTGAAGCTTTCTTT. As protein: CASTGQRNTEAFF.